The entry below gives a single T cell receptor beta chain sequence along with its context. This CDR3 is 14 amino acids long. Per germline, CDR1 SNHLY and CDR2 FYNNEI. The ends were cut back, 8 bases at V and 4 bases at J, with 16 bases in the middle. Using a J-beta primer mix together with a sample-barcoded 5' primer, a second PCR was run for roughly 6 to 12 cycles. A template-switch adaptor with 12 random nucleotides tagged each cDNA molecule. MiXCR, run by TCRdb on the 5' RACE reads, gives a single entry per CDR3 protein. The sample records 650,000 to 800,000 distinct CDR3 sequences, around 43% being singletons. These data are taken from a study of blood T cells in healthy people across ages. Study summary: Per every two T cells, about one barcoded beta molecule was captured by template switching.

Isolation recovered at least 6.5 million PBMCs from every sample. The chain is built from TRBV2 and TRBJ2-3; D gene unclear. This receptor was identified in a man in his fifties or sixties in good health. Sample: blood. The CDR3 sequence: CASSLQTFADTQYF. CDR3 DNA sequence: TGTGCCAGCTCCCTTCAGACATTCGCAGATACGCAGTATTTT. The whole variable domain, remainder taken from reference TRBV2 and TRBJ2-3, is EPEVTQTPSHQVTQMGQEVILRCVPISNHLYFYWYRQILGQKVEFLVSFYNNEISEKSEIFDDQFSVERPDGSNFTLKIRSTKLEDSAMYFCASSLQTFADTQYFGPGTRLTVL.